The sequence of this T cell receptor (beta chain) was determined in a study of beta chain features in type 1 diabetes. The entirety of the isolated RNA underwent reverse transcription, so expressed TCRB transcripts were sequenced. TCRdb's table, derived via immunoSEQ multiplex PCR, lists solely in-frame clones and lacks some. The table has 250,000 to 400,000 clones, 11% to 15% seen once. On average, the one heparinised blood draw given by each donor was around 120 mL. CD45RO/CCR7/CD25/CD127/CD95/CD27 separated CD4+ naive, central memory, regulatory and stem cell-like memory cells by sorting. This CDR3 spans 17 amino acids. J lost 1 base, V lost 6 bases, and 11 bases had no gene match. Germline CDR1 is KGHSH and CDR2 is LQKENI. General study points: A closer apparent resemblance between naive, central memory and Treg TCRB repertoires was seen in patients than in healthy donors.

This clone was picked up many times. Antigen unknown. The gene calls are TRBV18 and TRBJ2-3; TRBD2 matches at 9 bases. Specimen: central memory CD4+ T cells from blood. This TCR was recovered from a man aged 25 to 40 in good health. The CDR3 DNA sequence: TGTGCCAGCTCCCGACGTCCTTTAGCGGGGGGCACAGATACGCAGTATTTT. The encoded protein is CASSRRPLAGGTDTQYF.